A single sample is the source of the 2 T cell receptor beta chains below, sequenced in a study of T cells after yellow fever vaccination. TCRdb processed the 5' RACE reads anew with MiXCR; each CDR3 protein has one entry. The sample has roughly 27,000 distinct CDR3 sequences; over 4.5% are singletons. Here the sequenced sample was CD8+ T cells sorted from PBMCs, taken 10 days after the yellow fever booster vaccination. The receptor source for this set is a man aged 30-40 years who received the YFV17D yellow fever vaccine.

This chain joins TRBV27 and TRBJ2-7; 7 nucleotides match TRBD2. Germline loops: CDR1 MNHEY, CDR2 SMNVEV (reference sequence). This CDR3 is 13 amino acids long. Germline trimming cut 4 bases from V and 6 bases from J; bases unmatched to any gene: 6. CDR3 bases: TGTGCCAGCAGTTATACAACTAGCGTCGAGCAGTACTTC. Protein product: CASSYTTSVEQYF.

This clonotype was counted between two and nine times. This rearrangement joins TRBV4-3 to TRBJ1-2, with D maybe TRBD1 (5 bases). V was shortened by 0 bases and J by 8 bases, with 16 bases between the two germline ends. Germline CDR1 and CDR2: LGHNA and YSLEER. The CDR3 spans 15 residues. The CDR3 sequence is CASSQDLGTQSGYTF. CDR3 bases: TGCGCCAGCAGCCAAGATCTAGGGACCCAAAGCGGCTACACCTTC.